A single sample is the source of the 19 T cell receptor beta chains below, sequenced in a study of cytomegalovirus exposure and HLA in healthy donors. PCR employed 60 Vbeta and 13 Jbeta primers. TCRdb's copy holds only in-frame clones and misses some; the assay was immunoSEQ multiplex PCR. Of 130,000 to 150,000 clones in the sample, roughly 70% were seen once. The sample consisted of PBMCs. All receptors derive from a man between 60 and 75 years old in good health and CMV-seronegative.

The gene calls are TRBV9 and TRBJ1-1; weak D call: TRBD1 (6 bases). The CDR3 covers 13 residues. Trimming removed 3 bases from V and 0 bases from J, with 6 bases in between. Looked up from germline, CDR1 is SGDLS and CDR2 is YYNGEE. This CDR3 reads CASSGQVNTEAFF. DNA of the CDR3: TGTGCCAGCAGCGGACAGGTGAACACTGAAGCTTTCTTT.

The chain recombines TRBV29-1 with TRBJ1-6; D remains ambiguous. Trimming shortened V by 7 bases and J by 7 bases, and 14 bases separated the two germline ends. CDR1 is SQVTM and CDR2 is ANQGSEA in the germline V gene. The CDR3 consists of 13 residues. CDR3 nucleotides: TGCAGCGCTATCACGGGGTCAAATTCACCCCTCCACTTT. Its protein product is CSAITGSNSPLHF.

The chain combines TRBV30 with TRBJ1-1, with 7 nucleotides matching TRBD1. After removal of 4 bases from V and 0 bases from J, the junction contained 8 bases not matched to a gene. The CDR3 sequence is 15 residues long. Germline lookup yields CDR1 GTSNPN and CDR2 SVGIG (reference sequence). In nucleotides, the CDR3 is TGTGCCTGGACAGGGGGGAATAGGGTGAACACTGAAGCTTTCTTT. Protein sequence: CAWTGGNRVNTEAFF.

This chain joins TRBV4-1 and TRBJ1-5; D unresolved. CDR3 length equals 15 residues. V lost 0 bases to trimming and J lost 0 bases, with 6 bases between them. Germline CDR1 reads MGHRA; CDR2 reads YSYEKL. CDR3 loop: CASSQEQLSNQPQHF. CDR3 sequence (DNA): TGCGCCAGCAGCCAAGAACAGCTTAGCAATCAGCCCCAGCATTTT.

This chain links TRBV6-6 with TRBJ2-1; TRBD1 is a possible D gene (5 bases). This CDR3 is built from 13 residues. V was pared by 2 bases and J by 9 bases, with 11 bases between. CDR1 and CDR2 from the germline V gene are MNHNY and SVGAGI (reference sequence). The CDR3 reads CASSYPGKGEQFF. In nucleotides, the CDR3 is TGTGCCAGCAGTTACCCAGGGAAGGGTGAGCAGTTCTTC.

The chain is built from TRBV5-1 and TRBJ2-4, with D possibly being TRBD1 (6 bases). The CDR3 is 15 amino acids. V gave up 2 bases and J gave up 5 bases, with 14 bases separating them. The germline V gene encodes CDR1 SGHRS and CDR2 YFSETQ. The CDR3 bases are TGCGCCAGCAGCTTCCAGGGTAAGGGGGAAAACATTCAGTACTTC. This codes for CASSFQGKGENIQYF.

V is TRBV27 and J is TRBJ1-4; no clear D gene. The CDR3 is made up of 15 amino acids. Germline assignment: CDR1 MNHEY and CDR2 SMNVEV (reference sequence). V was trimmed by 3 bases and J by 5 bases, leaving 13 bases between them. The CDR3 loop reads CASSFDPSTNEKLFF. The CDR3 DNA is TGTGCCAGCAGTTTTGACCCATCGACAAATGAAAAACTGTTTTTT.

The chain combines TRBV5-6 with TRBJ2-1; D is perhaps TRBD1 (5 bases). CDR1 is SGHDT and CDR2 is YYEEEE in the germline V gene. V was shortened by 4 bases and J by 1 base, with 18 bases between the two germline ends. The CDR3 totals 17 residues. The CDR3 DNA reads TGTGCCAGCAGCCGTGGGGCAGAGACAACGTCCTACAATGAGCAGTTCTTC. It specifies CASSRGAETTSYNEQFF.

CDR3 DNA: TGCGCCAGCAGCTTGGGGGGCGTCGACACCGGGGAGCTGTTTTTT. It codes for CASSLGGVDTGELFF. The gene calls are TRBV5-1 and TRBJ2-2; tentative D call: TRBD1 (5 bases). V was pared by 0 bases and J by 3 bases, with 9 bases between. The CDR3 has 15 amino acids. CDR1 is SGHRS and CDR2 is YFSETQ in the germline V gene.

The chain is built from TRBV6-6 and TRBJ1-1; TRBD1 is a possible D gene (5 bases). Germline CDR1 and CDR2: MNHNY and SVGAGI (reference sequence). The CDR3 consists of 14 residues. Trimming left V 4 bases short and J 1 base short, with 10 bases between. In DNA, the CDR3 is TGTGCCAGCAGTTTAGGACACCAGAACACTGAAGCTTTCTTT. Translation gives CASSLGHQNTEAFF.

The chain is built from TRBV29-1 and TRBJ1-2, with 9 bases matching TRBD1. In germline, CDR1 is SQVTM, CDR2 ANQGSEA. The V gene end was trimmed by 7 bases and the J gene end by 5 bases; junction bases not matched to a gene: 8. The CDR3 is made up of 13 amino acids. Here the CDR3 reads CSAGQGRRYGYTF. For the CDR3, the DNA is TGCAGCGCCGGACAGGGGAGAAGGTATGGCTACACCTTC.

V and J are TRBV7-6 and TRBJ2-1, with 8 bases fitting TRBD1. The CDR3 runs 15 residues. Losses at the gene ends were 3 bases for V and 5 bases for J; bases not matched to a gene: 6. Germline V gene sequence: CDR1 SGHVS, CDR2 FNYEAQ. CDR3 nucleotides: TGTGCCAGCAGCTTCTACCAGGGGGCCGACAATGAGCAGTTCTTC. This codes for CASSFYQGADNEQFF.

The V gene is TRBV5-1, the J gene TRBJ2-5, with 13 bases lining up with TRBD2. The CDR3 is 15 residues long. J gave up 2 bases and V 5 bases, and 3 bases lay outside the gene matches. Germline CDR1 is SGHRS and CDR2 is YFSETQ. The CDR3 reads CASSPGLAGQETQYF. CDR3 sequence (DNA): TGCGCCAGCAGTCCGGGACTAGCGGGACAAGAGACCCAGTACTTC.

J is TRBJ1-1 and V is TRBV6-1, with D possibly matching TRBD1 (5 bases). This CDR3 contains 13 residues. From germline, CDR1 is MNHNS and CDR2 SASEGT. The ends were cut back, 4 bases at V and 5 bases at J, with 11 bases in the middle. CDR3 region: CASSGWTPTEAFF. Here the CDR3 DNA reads TGTGCCAGCAGTGGATGGACACCTACTGAAGCTTTCTTT.

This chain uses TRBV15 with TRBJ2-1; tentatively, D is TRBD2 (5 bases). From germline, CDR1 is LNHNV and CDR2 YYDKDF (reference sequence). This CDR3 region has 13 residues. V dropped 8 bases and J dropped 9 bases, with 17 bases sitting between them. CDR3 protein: CATPAERSGEQFF. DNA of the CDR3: TGTGCCACCCCTGCGGAGCGGTCAGGTGAGCAGTTCTTC. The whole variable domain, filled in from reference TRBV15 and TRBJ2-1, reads DAMVIQNPRYQVTQFGKPVTLSCSQTLNHNVMYWYQQKSSQAPKLLFHYYDKDFNNEADTPDNFQSRRPNTSFCFLDIRSPGLGDTAMYLCATPAERSGEQFFGPGTRLTVL.

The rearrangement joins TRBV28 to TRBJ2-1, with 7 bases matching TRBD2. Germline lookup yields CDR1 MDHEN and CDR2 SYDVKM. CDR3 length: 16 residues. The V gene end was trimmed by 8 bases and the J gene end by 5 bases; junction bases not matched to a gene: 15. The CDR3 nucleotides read TGTGCCAGCGGATTGGGGGAGGGAAGGCTGAACAATGAGCAGTTCTTC. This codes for CASGLGEGRLNNEQFF.

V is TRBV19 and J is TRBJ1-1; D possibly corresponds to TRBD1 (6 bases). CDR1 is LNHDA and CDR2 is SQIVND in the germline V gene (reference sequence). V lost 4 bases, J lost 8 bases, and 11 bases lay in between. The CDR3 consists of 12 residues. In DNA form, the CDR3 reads TGTGCCAGTAGTACTTTTACAGGGGAAGCTTTCTTT. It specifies CASSTFTGEAFF.

CDR3 nucleotide sequence: TGTGCCAGCAGCTTGCAAGTCGGGACAGGGCTGGGGGAGACCCAGTACTTC. Residues: CASSLQVGTGLGETQYF. V is TRBV5-6 and J is TRBJ2-5, with 9 bases aligning to TRBD1. The length of the CDR3 is 17 residues. Germline CDR1 SGHDT, CDR2 YYEEEE. V gave up 1 base and J gave up 5 bases; unmatched junction bases: 12.

CDR3 in DNA: TGTGCCAGCAGCCCAGGGGGACAGCCGACCTACGAGCAGTACTTC. Its protein is CASSPGGQPTYEQYF. J is TRBJ2-7 and V is TRBV5-4; 7 bases line up with TRBD1. Germline loops: CDR1 SGHNT, CDR2 YYREEE (reference sequence). This CDR3 contains 15 residues. With 4 bases clipped from V and 2 bases from J, the junction kept 9 bases outside the gene matches.